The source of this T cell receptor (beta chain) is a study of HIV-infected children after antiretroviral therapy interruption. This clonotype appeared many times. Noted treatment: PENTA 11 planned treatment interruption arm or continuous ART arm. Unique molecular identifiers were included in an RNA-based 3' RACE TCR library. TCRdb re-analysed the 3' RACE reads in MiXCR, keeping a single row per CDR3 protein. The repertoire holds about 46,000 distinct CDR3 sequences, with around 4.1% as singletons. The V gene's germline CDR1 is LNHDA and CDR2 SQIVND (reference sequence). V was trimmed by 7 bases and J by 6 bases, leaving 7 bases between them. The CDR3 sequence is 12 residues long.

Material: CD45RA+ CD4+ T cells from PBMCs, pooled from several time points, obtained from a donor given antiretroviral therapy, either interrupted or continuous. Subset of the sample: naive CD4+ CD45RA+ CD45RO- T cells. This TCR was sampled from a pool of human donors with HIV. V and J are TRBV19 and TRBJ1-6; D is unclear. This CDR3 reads CASKKFNSPLHF. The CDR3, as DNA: TGTGCCAGTAAAAAGTTTAATTCACCCCTCCACTTT. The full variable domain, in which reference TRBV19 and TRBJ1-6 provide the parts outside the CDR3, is DGGITQSPKYLFRKEGQNVTLSCEQNLNHDAMYWYRQDPGQGLRLIYYSQIVNDFQKGDIAEGYSVSREKKESFPLTVTSAQKNPTAFYLCASKKFNSPLHFGNGTRLTVT.